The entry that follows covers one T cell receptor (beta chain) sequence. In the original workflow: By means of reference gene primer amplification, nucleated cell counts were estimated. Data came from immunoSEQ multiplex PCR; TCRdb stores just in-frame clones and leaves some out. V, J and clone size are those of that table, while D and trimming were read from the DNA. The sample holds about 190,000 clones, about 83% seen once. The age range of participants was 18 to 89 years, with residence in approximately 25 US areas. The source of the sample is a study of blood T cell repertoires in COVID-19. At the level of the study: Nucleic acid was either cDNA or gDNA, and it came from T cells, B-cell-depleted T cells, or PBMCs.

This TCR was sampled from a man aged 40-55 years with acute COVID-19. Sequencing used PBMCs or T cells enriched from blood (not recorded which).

CDR3 in amino acids: CASSRDRDNEKLFF. The CDR3 DNA is TGTGCCAGCAGCCGGGACAGGGATAATGAAAAACTGTTTTTT. The gene calls are TRBV2 and TRBJ1-4; 9 bases fit TRBD1. V was pared by 6 bases and J by 4 bases, with 3 bases of the junction left unmatched. The CDR3 has 14 amino acids. Germline V gene data show CDR1 as SNHLY and CDR2 as FYNNEI.